This T cell receptor (beta chain) was documented in a study of breast tumors, draining lymph nodes, adjacent tissues. Findings of the study overall: Tumors had less TCR diversity than lymph nodes, more than nontumor tissue. The data were judged consistent with most tumor T cells coming from lymph node and expanding in tumor. Luminal-like breast cancer showed significantly higher tumor–nontumor repertoire similarity than basal-like. Data only fit, rather than demonstrated, lymph node origin of most tumor T cells.

Unmatched junction bases numbered 9, after V lost 4 bases and J lost 1 base. In germline, CDR1 is SGHRS, CDR2 YFSETQ. CDR3 length: 18 amino acids. This clonotype was recorded once. Its cognate antigen is unknown. TCRdb itself ran the multiplex PCR reads through MiXCR, one entry per CDR3 protein. The repertoire consists of 70,000 or so distinct CDR3 sequences, with roughly 40% occurring once and the leading ten covering about 8.4%. The chain recombines TRBV5-1 with TRBJ2-5, with TRBD2 matching 14 bases. This clonotype originated in a female donor with breast cancer. Some clones in this sample may be carry-over from other donors' samples. The material sequenced was breast tumor tissue. The CDR3 protein is CASSRGTSGSPSQETQYF. The CDR3 nucleotides read TGCGCCAGCAGCCGGGGGACTAGCGGGAGCCCCTCCCAAGAGACCCAGTACTTC.